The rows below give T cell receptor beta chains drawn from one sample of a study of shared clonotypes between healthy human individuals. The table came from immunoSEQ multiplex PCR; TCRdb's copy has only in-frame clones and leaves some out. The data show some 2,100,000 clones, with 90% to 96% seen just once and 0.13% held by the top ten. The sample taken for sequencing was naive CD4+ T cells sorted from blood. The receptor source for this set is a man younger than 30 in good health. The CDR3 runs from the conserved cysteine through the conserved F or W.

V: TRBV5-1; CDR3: CASRSDRGTWEQYF
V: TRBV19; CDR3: CASSMLNGPGQETQYF
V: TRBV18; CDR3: CASSPPTGDNQPQHF
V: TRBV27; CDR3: CASKSLRVEGRKETQYF
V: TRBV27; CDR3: CASSLQGGGTEAFF
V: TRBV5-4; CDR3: CASSGGTPKLLYGYTF
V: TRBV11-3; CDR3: CASSLSGSSYNEQFF
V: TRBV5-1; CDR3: CASSPAGQAYEQYF
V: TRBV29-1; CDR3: CSVEEDNEKLFF
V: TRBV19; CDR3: CASSITEKGPYGYTF
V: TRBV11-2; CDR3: CASRLVAGALNEQFF
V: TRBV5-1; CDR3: CASSLTSGQRTGELFF
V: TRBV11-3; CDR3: CASSSQLGTSYEQYF
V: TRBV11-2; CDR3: CASSRGSRVMNTEAFF
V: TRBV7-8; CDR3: CASSLGQATNEKLFF
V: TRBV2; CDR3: CASLTGPGNTEAFF
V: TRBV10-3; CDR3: CAISESPQGERDGYTF
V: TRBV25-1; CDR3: CASSGTGGLSYEQYF
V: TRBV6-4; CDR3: CASRTDGMSSGYTF
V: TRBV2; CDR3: CARQGGTNEKLFF
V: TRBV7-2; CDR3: CASSLVSGVGTGELFF
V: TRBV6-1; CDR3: CASSESGPNEKLFF
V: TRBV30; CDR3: CAWRTSSTDTQYF